This T cell receptor beta chain was retrieved from a study of blood T cell repertoires in COVID-19. Study-level background: Sites in the United States, Italy and Spain provided acute and convalescent COVID-19 samples. Nucleic acid was either cDNA or gDNA, and it came from T cells, B-cell-depleted T cells, or PBMCs.

This table comes from immunoSEQ multiplex PCR, and its TCRdb copy is limited to in-frame clones, with some not included. The sample has tens of thousands of clones; approximately 87% are singletons. The CDR3 is made up of 14 amino acids. Per the germline V gene, CDR1 is SGHDN and CDR2 is FVKESK. The ends lost 4 bases at V and 6 bases at J; junction bases unmatched: 4. This chain uses TRBV14 with TRBJ2-1; 9 positions match TRBD2. The receptor was isolated from a man aged 60 to 75 with active or convalescent COVID-19. The sample was peripheral blood. For the CDR3, the DNA is TGTGCCAGCAGCCGCGCGGGGGGGTCCAATGAGCAGTTCTTC. Translating gives CASSRAGGSNEQFF. Filled out from reference TRBV14 and TRBJ2-1, the complete variable domain reads EAGVTQFPSHSVIEKGQTVTLRCDPISGHDNLYWYRRVMGKEIKFLLHFVKESKQDESGMPNNRFLAERTGGTYSTLKVQPAELEDSGVYFCASSRAGGSNEQFFGPGTRLTVL.